Listed here are 15 T cell receptor beta chains from one sample, sequenced in a study of T cell repertoires in cytomegalovirus infection. From the reads, TCRdb called clonotypes with MiXCR, one entry per CDR3 protein. The table shows roughly 200,000 distinct CDR3 sequences, with 35% to 40% occurring only once. No antigen has been assigned to these receptors. The material was CD8+ T cells from cultured PBMCs, obtained from culture after CMV antigen stimulation. The origin of the receptors is a human donor in good health (CMV status not recorded). Some clones in this sample may be carry-over from other donors' samples.

This clonotype was picked up one time. V usage is TRBV6-1 and J usage is TRBJ2-5; D is possibly TRBD1 or TRBD2 (6 bases each). The CDR3 length is 14 residues. V lost 3 bases to trimming and J lost 5 bases, with 13 bases between them. Germline V gives CDR1 MNHNS, CDR2 SASEGT. The CDR3 loop is CASSEPGAGETQYF. The CDR3 DNA is TGTGCCAGCAGTGAGCCGGGGGCGGGGGAGACCCAGTACTTC.

The sample holds a few counts of this clonotype. V usage is TRBV3-1 and J usage is TRBJ2-1, with TRBD2 as a possible D gene (6 bases). CDR3 length: 15 amino acids. Between the trimmed V and J ends, which lost 0 bases and 8 bases, there was a span of 14 bases. From germline, CDR1 is LGHDT and CDR2 YNNKEL (reference sequence). CDR3 protein: CASSQEGEGEDEQFF. CDR3 in DNA: TGTGCCAGCAGCCAAGAGGGTGAAGGGGAGGATGAGCAGTTCTTC.

This clonotype was seen at least ten times. The J gene is TRBJ2-1, the V gene TRBV7-8; 11 nucleotides agree with TRBD1. Looked up from germline, CDR1 is SGHVS and CDR2 is FQNEAQ. The junction had 14 bases not matched to a gene; V was cut back by 5 bases and J by 2 bases. There are 19 residues in the CDR3. The CDR3 nucleotides read TGTGCCAGCAGCGCGTCCGGGACAGGGGGTGACGGAACCTACAATGAGCAGTTCTTC. This translates into CASSASGTGGDGTYNEQFF.

The V gene is TRBV7-4, the J gene TRBJ1-4; 12 bases are a match to TRBD1. Losses at the gene ends were 2 bases for V and 8 bases for J; bases not matched to a gene: 6. Germline CDR1 is SGHVT and CDR2 is SQSDAQ. The CDR3 sequence is 16 residues long. This CDR3 reads CASSLPGQGAGEKLFF. The CDR3 coding sequence is TGTGCCAGCAGCTTACCGGGACAGGGGGCAGGAGAAAAACTGTTTTTT.

This clonotype was detected only a few times. The gene calls are TRBV29-1 and TRBJ1-2; D unresolved. V was cut by 1 base and J by 7 bases, with 16 bases left in between. CDR3 size: 14 residues. Germline-derived CDR1 and CDR2 are SQVTM and ANQGSEA. The CDR3 protein is CSVEVRGVGCGYTF. The DNA of the CDR3 is TGCAGCGTTGAAGTAAGAGGAGTGGGCTGTGGCTACACCTTC.

In its sample, this clonotype was seen a few times. The rearrangement joins TRBV6-1 to TRBJ2-1; no reliable D call. CDR1 is MNHNS and CDR2 is SASEGT in the germline V gene. V lost 8 bases and J lost 10, with 9 bases in between. The CDR3 has 10 amino acids. The CDR3 coding sequence is TGTGCCAGCCTACTAAACGAGCAGTTCTTC. Amino acid sequence: CASLLNEQFF.

This clonotype came up once. The chain is built from TRBV28 and TRBJ2-3, with TRBD2 matching over 9 bases. Germline trimming cut 7 bases from V and 1 base from J; bases unmatched to any gene: 9. The CDR3 loop spans 16 amino acids. Germline CDR1 MDHEN, CDR2 SYDVKM. Here the CDR3 DNA reads TGTGCCAGCAAAAGCGGGAGGACAGGACGCACAGATACGCAGTATTTT. Protein sequence: CASKSGRTGRTDTQYF.

The chain joins TRBV2 to TRBJ2-5; D might be TRBD2 (5 bases). Germline CDR1 reads SNHLY; CDR2 reads FYNNEI. The length of the CDR3 is 13 residues. The V end was cut by 3 bases, the J end by 4 bases, with 9 bases between. CDR3 nucleotide sequence: TGTGCCAGCAGTGACACCCGGGGAGAGACCCAGTACTTC. As protein: CASSDTRGETQYF.

This clonotype has only a few counts. CDR3 protein: CATSDEIAGGYTGELFF. CDR3 nucleotides: TGTGCCACCAGTGATGAGATAGCGGGAGGGTACACCGGGGAGCTGTTTTTT. The chain has TRBV24-1 and TRBJ2-2; TRBD2 agrees at 11 bases. Germline V gene lookup returns CDR1 KGHDR and CDR2 SFDVKD. V shed 3 bases, J shed 3 bases, and the junction held 5 bases outside the gene matches. The CDR3 is 17 amino acids.

The rearrangement uses TRBV5-4 and TRBJ2-7, with 7 bases fitting TRBD2. The junction had 8 bases not matched to a gene; V was cut back by 0 bases and J by 5 bases. CDR3 length: 15 residues. CDR1 and CDR2 (germline): SGHNT, YYREEE (reference sequence). The CDR3 sequence: CASSLERGNLDEQYF. The DNA for the CDR3 is TGTGCCAGCAGCTTGGAGCGGGGTAATCTAGACGAGCAGTACTTC.

V is TRBV7-9 and J is TRBJ2-7; 7 bases line up with TRBD1. With V trimmed by 5 bases and J by 6 bases, 7 bases remained unmatched. Germline CDR1 reads SEHNR; CDR2 reads FQNEAQ (reference sequence). The CDR3 sequence is 13 residues long. The CDR3 sequence is CASSPQTGIEQYF. CDR3 nucleotide sequence: TGTGCCAGCAGCCCCCAGACAGGGATCGAGCAGTACTTC.

This clonotype has a handful of counts. The rearrangement uses TRBV29-1 and TRBJ1-2; the D is unclear. The V gene lost 3 bases and the J gene lost 0 bases, with 8 bases spanning the gap. The germline CDR1 and CDR2 sequences are SQVTM and ANQGSEA. The length of the CDR3 is 13 residues. The CDR3 region is CSVDPVTNYGYTF. CDR3 bases: TGCAGCGTTGACCCCGTTACTAACTATGGCTACACCTTC.

The gene calls are TRBV6-5 and TRBJ1-1; tentative D call: TRBD1 (6 bases). This CDR3 contains 15 residues. Germline V CDR1 and CDR2: MNHEY, SVGAGI. Between the trimmed V and J ends, which lost 0 bases and 6 bases, there was a span of 14 bases. The CDR3 loop is CASSYSNSGAAEAFF. The CDR3, as DNA: TGTGCCAGCAGTTACTCCAATTCAGGGGCCGCTGAAGCTTTCTTT.

This clonotype has a handful of counts. The CDR3 DNA reads TGTGCCATCAGTGATCATGGACAGGGGGCAGGTGGCAATCAGCCCCAGCATTTT. Amino acid sequence: CAISDHGQGAGGNQPQHF. The genes are TRBV10-3 and TRBJ1-5; 11 bases map to TRBD1. CDR3 length: 18 amino acids. With V trimmed by 3 bases and J by 2 bases, 9 bases remained unmatched. Per the germline V gene, CDR1 is ENHRY and CDR2 is SYGVKD.

The V and J genes are TRBV19 and TRBJ2-7; TRBD1 matches at 7 bases. Germline CDR1 and CDR2: LNHDA and SQIVND (reference sequence). The V and J ends lost 9 bases and 2 bases, in that order; junction bases with no gene match: 16. The length of the CDR3 is 16 residues. CDR3: CARQSPWTGPTYEQYF. In nucleotides, the CDR3 is TGTGCCAGACAGTCGCCATGGACAGGACCGACCTACGAGCAGTACTTC.